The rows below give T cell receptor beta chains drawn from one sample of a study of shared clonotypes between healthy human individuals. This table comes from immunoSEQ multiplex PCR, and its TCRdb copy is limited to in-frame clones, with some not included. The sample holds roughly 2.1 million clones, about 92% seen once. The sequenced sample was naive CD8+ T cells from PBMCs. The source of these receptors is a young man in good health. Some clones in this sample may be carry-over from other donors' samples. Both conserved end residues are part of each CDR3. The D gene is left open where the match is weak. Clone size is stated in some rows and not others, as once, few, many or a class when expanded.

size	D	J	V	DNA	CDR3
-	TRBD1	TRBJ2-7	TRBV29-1	TGCAGCGTTGGGACAGGGGTGCTCTACGAGCAGTACTTC	CSVGTGVLYEQYF
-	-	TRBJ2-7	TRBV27	TGTGCCAGCAGTCAGGACACTACCTCCTCCTACGAGCAGTACTTC	CASSQDTTSSYEQYF
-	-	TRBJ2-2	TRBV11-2	TGTGCCAGCAGCCAACCTGGGGGATTGACAGAAAACACCGGGGAGCTGTTTTTT	CASSQPGGLTENTGELFF
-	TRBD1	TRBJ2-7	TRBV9	TGTGCCAGCAGCGTTACCCGGGACAGGGGCTACGAGCAGTACTTC	CASSVTRDRGYEQYF
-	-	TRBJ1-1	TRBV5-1	TGCGCCAGCAGCGTGGAATCGGCCGACCCAACCCCCCACACTGAAGCTTTCTTT	CASSVESADPTPHTEAFF
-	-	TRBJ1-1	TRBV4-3	TGCGCCAGCAGCCAAGAATGGGGGGGGACGTTAAGGAACACTGAAGCTTTCTTT	CASSQEWGGTLRNTEAFF
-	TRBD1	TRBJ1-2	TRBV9	TGTGCCAGCAGCGAGACGACAGGGGGCTTTGGCTACACCTTC	CASSETTGGFGYTF
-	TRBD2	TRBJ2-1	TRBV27	TGTGCCAGCAGTTTGGCGGGAGCCCCCTACAATGAGCAGTTCTTC	CASSLAGAPYNEQFF
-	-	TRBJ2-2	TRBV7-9	TGTGCCAGCACCCGGGATCTCTCCGGGGAGCTGTTTTTT	CASTRDLSGELFF
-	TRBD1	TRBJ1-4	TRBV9	TGTGCCAGCAGCTCCAGACAGGGCACTAATGAAAAACTGTTTTTT	CASSSRQGTNEKLFF
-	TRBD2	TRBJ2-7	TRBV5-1	TGCGCCAGCAGCTCGGACCGGACTAGCGGAAACTACGAGCAGTACTTC	CASSSDRTSGNYEQYF
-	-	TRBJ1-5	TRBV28	TGTGCCAGCAGTGGCACAAGAAATCAGCCCCAGCATTTT	CASSGTRNQPQHF
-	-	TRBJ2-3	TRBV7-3	TGTGCCAGCAGCTTCGGAGCTTCAGCCCCAGATACGCAGTATTTT	CASSFGASAPDTQYF
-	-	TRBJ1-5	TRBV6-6	TGTGCCAGCAGTTACGCCCACAATCAGCCCCAGCATTTT	CASSYAHNQPQHF
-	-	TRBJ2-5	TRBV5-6	TGTGCCAGCAGCTCTACCGGGACCCAAGAGACCCAGTACTTC	CASSSTGTQETQYF
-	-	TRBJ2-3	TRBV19	TGTGCCAGTAGTATTTTAGGCACAGATACGCAGTATTTT	CASSILGTDTQYF
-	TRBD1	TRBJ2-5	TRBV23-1	TGCGCCAGCAGTCACACCTCGACGGACAGGGGATGGGAAGAGACCCAGTACTTC	CASSHTSTDRGWEETQYF
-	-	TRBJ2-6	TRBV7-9	TGTGCCAGCAGCTTAAACTTCCCTTCTGGGGCCAACGTCCTGACTTTC	CASSLNFPSGANVLTF
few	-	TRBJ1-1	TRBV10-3	TGTGCCATCAGTGAGTGGAGGAGTGAAGCTTTCTTT	CAISEWRSEAFF
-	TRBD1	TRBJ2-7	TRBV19	TGTGCCAGTAGTATGGGGACAGGATCCCCCTACGAGCAGTACTTC	CASSMGTGSPYEQYF
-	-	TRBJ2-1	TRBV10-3	TGTGCCATCAAGGGGGAACTCTACAATGAGCAGTTCTTC	CAIKGELYNEQFF
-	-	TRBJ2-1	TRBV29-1	TGCAGCGTTGAACCACCCGGCTCCTACAATGAGCAGTTCTTC	CSVEPPGSYNEQFF
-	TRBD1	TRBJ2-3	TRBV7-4	TGTGCCAGCAGCTCAAGGGACAGGGGGGCCCCCGATACGCAGTATTTT	CASSSRDRGAPDTQYF
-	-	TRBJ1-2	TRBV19	TGTGCCAGTAATACACCGGGCCCCTCGGGCTATGGCTACACCTTC	CASNTPGPSGYGYTF
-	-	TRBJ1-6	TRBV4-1	TGCGCCAGCAGCCAAGTGGCCAGGGGAGATTCACCCCTCCACTTT	CASSQVARGDSPLHF
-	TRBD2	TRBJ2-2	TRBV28	TGTGCCAGCAGTTCGGAAACTAGCGGGATTGGCGGGGAGCTGTTTTTT	CASSSETSGIGGELFF
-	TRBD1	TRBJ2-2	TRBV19	TGTGCCAGTAGTCCAGACGACAGGGACACCGGGGAGCTGTTTTTT	CASSPDDRDTGELFF
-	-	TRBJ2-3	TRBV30	TGTGCCTGGAGTGTCCTCAGACAGTTAGGGACAGATACGCAGTATTTT	CAWSVLRQLGTDTQYF
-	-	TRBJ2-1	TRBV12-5	TGTGCTAGTGGCCAGGGTTCCTACAATGAGCAGTTCTTC	CASGQGSYNEQFF
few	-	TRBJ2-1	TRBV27	TGTGCCAGCAGTTTAGAGTCAGCGGCCGAGCAGTTCTTC	CASSLESAAEQFF
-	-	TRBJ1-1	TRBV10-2	TGCGCCAGCAGGATGCCCCCCCGGGTGGTAGGTCTTAACACTGAAGCTTTCTTT	CASRMPPRVVGLNTEAFF
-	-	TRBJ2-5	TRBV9	TGTGCCAGCAGCGTATGGGGAGGACAAGAGACCCAGTACTTC	CASSVWGGQETQYF
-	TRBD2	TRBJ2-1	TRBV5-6	TGTGCCAGCAGCTTGGTCTCTAGCGGGAGCTTCTACAATGAGCAGTTCTTC	CASSLVSSGSFYNEQFF
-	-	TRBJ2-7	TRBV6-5	TGTGCCAGCAGTTCGGGAACAAGCAGCGAGCAGTACTTC	CASSSGTSSEQYF
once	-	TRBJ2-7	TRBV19	TGTGCCAGTAGTTCCAGGGTTATTACCTACGAGCAGTACTTC	CASSSRVITYEQYF
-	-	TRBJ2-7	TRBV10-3	TGTGCCATCACCCCCGGGGGCGAGCAGTACTTC	CAITPGGEQYF
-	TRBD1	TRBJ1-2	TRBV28	TGTGCCAGCAGTTTTCCGGACAGGGGGCAGGGCTACACCTTC	CASSFPDRGQGYTF
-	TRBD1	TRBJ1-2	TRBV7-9	TGTGCCAGCAGCTTAAGCTGGGGACAGGGGGCGCCCGGCTACACCTTC	CASSLSWGQGAPGYTF
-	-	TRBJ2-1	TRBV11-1	TGTGCCAGCAGCTTAGTGTCGACCTCGGAACAGTTCTTC	CASSLVSTSEQFF
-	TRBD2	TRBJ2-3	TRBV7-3	TGTGCCAGCAGCCCGGGGACTAGCGTAGGGACAGATACGCAGTATTTT	CASSPGTSVGTDTQYF
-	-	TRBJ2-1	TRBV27	TGTGCCAGCAGTTTAGCTTTTCGAGGGAGCTCCTACAATGAGCAGTTCTTC	CASSLAFRGSSYNEQFF
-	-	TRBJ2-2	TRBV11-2	TGTGCCAGCAGCTTTTCCGTTAACACCGGGGAGCTGTTTTTT	CASSFSVNTGELFF